This section outlines one TCR beta chain sequence together with its context. Its target is unknown. The sample originates from a study of cytomegalovirus exposure and HLA in healthy donors. Overall study results and limits: Researchers reported that a few CMV-associated chains were confirmed in vitro as CMV antigen-specific. The authors enumerated 150 to 200 TCR beta chains as linked to cytomegalovirus. Most sequenced TCRs were rare (though some public TCRs occurred in many donors).

Only in-frame clones appear in the TCRdb table, and some are missing; sequencing was by immunoSEQ multiplex PCR. The table lists approximately 100,000 clones, 85% to 90% of them singletons, with about 2% in the top ten. There are 14 residues in the CDR3. Per the germline V gene, CDR1 is SGHDT and CDR2 is YYEEEE. V lost 1 base to trimming and J lost 10 bases, with 12 bases between them. The source of this sequence is a woman under 30 in good health and CMV-seronegative. This chain links TRBV5-6 with TRBJ1-6; D might be TRBD1 (5 bases). The material sequenced was PBMCs. The CDR3 coding sequence is TGTGCCAGCAGCTTGAAGGGGTTAGGGTCACCCCTCCACTTT. Translated, it gives CASSLKGLGSPLHF.